A single T cell receptor (beta chain) is shown here with its context. The antigen remains undetermined. The data stem from a study of beta chain features in type 1 diabetes. Overall study findings and caveats: There was no resolution here of whether HLA type influences TCRB rearrangement. Moderate but significant shortening of TCRB CDR3s was recorded in all four CD4+ subsets from Type 1 diabetes patients.

The CDR3 is made up of 13 amino acids. The germline V gene encodes CDR1 SQVTM and CDR2 ANQGSEA. Trimming at V came to 6 bases and at J to 4 bases, leaving 7 bases not matched to a gene. Reverse transcription of all isolated RNA meant that expressed TCRB transcripts were sequenced. TCRdb's table, derived via immunoSEQ multiplex PCR, lists solely in-frame clones and lacks some. This table has about 44,000 clones, roughly 68% appearing once. The sequencing input was Tregs from blood. The V gene is TRBV29-1, the J gene TRBJ1-2; 8 positions agree with TRBD1. The sequence derives from a young woman with type 1 diabetes. CDR3 loop: CSVDIQGAYGYTF. The CDR3 nucleotides read TGCAGCGTAGACATCCAGGGGGCCTATGGCTACACCTTC.